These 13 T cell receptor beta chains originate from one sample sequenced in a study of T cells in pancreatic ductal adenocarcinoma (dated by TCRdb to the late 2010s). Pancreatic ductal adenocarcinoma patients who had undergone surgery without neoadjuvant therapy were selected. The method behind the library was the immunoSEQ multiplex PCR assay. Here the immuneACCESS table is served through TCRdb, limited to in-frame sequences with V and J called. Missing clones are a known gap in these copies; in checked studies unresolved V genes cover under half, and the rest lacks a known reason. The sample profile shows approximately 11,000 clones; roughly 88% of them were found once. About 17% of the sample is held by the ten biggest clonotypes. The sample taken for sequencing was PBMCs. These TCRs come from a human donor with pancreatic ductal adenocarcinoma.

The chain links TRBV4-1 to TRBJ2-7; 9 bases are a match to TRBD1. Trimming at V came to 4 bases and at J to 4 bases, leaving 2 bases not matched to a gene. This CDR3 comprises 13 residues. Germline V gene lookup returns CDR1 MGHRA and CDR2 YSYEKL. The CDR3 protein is CASSRGQGYEQYF. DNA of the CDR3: TGCGCCAGCAGCCGGGGACAGGGATACGAGCAGTACTTC.

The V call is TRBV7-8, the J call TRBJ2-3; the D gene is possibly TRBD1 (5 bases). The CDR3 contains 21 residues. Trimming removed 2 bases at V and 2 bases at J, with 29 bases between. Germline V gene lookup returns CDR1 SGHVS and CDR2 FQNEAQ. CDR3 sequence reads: CASSLQPEVPPSGRLTDTQYF. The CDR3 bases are TGTGCCAGCAGCTTACAGCCAGAGGTCCCCCCGTCAGGGCGACTCACAGATACGCAGTATTTT.

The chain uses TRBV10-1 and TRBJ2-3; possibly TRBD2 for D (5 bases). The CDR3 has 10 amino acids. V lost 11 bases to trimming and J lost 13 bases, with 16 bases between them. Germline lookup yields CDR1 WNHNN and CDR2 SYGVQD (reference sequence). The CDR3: CAWRPGVEYF. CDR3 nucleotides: TGCGCCTGGCGTCCCGGGGTGGAGTATTTT.

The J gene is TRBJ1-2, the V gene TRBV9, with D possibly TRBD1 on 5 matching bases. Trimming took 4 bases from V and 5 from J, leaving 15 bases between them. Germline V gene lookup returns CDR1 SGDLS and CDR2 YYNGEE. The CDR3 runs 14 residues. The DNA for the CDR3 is TGTGCCAGCAGCCTCTCGACAGAACCTTATGGCTACACCTTC. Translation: CASSLSTEPYGYTF.

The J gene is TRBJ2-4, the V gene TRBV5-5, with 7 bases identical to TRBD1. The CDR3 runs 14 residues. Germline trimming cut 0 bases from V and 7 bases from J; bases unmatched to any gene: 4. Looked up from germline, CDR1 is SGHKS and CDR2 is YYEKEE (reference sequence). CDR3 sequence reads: CASSLGGGVNIQYF. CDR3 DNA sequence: TGTGCCAGCAGCTTGGGAGGGGGCGTTAACATTCAGTACTTC.

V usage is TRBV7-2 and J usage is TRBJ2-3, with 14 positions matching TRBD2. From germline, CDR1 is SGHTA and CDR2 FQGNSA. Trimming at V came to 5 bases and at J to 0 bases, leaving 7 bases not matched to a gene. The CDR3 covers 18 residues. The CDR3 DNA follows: TGTGCCAGCAGCCGACTAGCGGGGGGGCGATTGAGCACAGATACGCAGTATTTT. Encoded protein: CASSRLAGGRLSTDTQYF.

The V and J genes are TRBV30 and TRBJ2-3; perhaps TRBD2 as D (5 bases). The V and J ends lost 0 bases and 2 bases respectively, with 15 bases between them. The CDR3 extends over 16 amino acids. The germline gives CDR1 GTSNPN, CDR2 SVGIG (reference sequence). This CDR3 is CAWSVPSRATTDTQYF. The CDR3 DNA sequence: TGTGCCTGGAGTGTTCCTAGCCGGGCAACCACAGATACGCAGTATTTT.

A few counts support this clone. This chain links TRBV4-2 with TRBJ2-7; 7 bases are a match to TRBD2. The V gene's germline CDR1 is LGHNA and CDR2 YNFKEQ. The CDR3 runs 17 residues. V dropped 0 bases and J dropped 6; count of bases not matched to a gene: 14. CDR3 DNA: TGTGCCAGCAGCCAAGATCCGGCGGGGGACTCCTGGGGCGAGCAGTACTTC. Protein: CASSQDPAGDSWGEQYF.

CDR3 nucleotide sequence: TGTGCCAGCAGCCCAGGCAATATACAAGAGACCCAGTACTTC. This sequence encodes CASSPGNIQETQYF. J is TRBJ2-5 and V is TRBV9, with D hard to call. Germline CDR1 is SGDLS and CDR2 is YYNGEE. The CDR3 spans 14 residues. Trimming shortened V by 4 bases and J by 2 bases, and 12 bases separated the two germline ends.

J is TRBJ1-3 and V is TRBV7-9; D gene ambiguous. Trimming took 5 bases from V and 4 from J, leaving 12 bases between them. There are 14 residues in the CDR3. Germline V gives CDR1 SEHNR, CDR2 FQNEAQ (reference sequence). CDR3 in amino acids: CASSPQLRGNTIYF. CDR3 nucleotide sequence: TGTGCCAGCAGCCCGCAGCTTCGGGGAAACACCATATATTTT. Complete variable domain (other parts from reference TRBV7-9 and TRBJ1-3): DTGVSQNPRHKITKRGQNVTFRCDPISEHNRLYWYRQTLGQGPEFLTYFQNEAQLEKSRLLSDRFSAERPKGSFSTLEIQRTEQGDSAMYLCASSPQLRGNTIYFGEGSWLTVV.

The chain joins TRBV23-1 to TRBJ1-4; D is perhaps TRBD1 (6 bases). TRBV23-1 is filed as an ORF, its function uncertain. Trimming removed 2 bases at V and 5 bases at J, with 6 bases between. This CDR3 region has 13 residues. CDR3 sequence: CASSQTGNEKLFF. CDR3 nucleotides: TGCGCCAGCAGTCAAACAGGGAATGAAAAACTGTTTTTT.

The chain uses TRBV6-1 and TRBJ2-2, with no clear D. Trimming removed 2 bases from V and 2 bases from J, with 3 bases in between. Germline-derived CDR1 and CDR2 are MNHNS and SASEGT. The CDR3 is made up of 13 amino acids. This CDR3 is CASSETNTGELFF. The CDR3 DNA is TGTGCCAGCAGTGAAACTAACACCGGGGAGCTGTTTTTT.

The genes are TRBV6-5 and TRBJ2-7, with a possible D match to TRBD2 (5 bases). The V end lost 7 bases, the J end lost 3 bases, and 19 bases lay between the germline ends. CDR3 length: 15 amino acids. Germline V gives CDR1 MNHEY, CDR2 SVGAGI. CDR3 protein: CASTTLRGSNYEQYF. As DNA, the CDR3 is TGTGCCAGCACTACCCTTCGGGGATCTAACTACGAGCAGTACTTC.